These 25 T cell receptor beta chains were sequenced from one sample in a study of T-cell reconstitution after alpha-beta-depleted transplantation in children. The library targeted TCRbeta and was prepared with unique molecular identifiers. TCRdb processed the PCR reads anew with MiXCR; each CDR3 protein has one entry. The sample lists about 300,000 distinct CDR3 sequences, 10% occurring once. The sample consisted of PBMCs, taken before TCRalphabeta/CD19-depleted stem cell transplant. Every receptor here comes from a boy under two years old with acute myeloid leukemia, due to receive a stem cell transplant.

This clonotype showed up many times. The V and J genes are TRBV27 and TRBJ2-1, with 7 bases matching TRBD1. Germline CDR1 reads MNHEY; CDR2 reads SMNVEV (reference sequence). V shed 2 bases, J shed 9 bases, and the junction held 7 bases outside the gene matches. The CDR3 has 14 residues. The CDR3 loop reads CASSLGVRGFEQFF. Here the CDR3 DNA reads TGTGCCAGCAGTTTAGGGGTCAGGGGGTTTGAGCAGTTCTTC.

With regard to this clonotype: This could be a read error, since a much larger clone is one nucleotide away. V gene TRBV5-1 combines with J gene TRBJ2-5, with a weak D call TRBD1 (8 bases). Trimming pared 7 bases from V and 5 bases from J, leaving 18 bases between. The CDR3 is 14 residues long. Germline V lookup: CDR1 SGHRS, CDR2 YFSETQ. CDR3 bases: TGCGCCAGCTGCAAACAGGGGGGGGCGGAGACCCAGTACTTC. Translating it yields CASCKQGGAETQYF.

This clonotype was counted at least ten times. V is TRBV9 and J is TRBJ2-1; D gene unclear. The CDR3 covers 16 residues. Per the germline V gene, CDR1 is SGDLS and CDR2 is YYNGEE. Between the trimmed V and J ends, which lost 3 bases and 0 bases, there was a span of 13 bases. The CDR3 DNA reads as TGTGCCAGCAGCGCCCCTTGGGTCAGCTCCTACAATGAGCAGTTCTTC. Translation: CASSAPWVSSYNEQFF.

In this sample, this clonotype turned up many times. V and J are TRBV4-1 and TRBJ2-5; TRBD1 might be the D (5 bases). V was trimmed by 2 bases and J by 5 bases, leaving 9 bases between them. From germline, CDR1 is MGHRA and CDR2 YSYEKL. The CDR3 consists of 13 residues. Here the CDR3 reads CASSQMGLETQYF. The CDR3 coding sequence is TGCGCCAGCAGCCAAATGGGGCTGGAGACCCAGTACTTC.

This clonotype was found many times. CDR3 loop: CASSFRQGIEEQYF. DNA of the CDR3: TGTGCCAGCAGCTTCAGACAGGGGATAGAGGAGCAGTACTTC. This chain connects TRBV12-3 or TRBV12-4 to TRBJ2-7; 8 bases align to TRBD1. The CDR3 sequence is 14 residues long. Trimming removed 6 bases from V and 7 bases from J; junction bases left unmatched: 11.

The chain couples TRBV4-3 to TRBJ2-3; TRBD2 aligns across 7 bases. With 1 base clipped from V and 8 bases from J, the junction kept 12 bases outside the gene matches. The CDR3 length is 16 residues. Germline CDR1 reads LGHNA; CDR2 reads YSLEER. Here the CDR3 reads CASSQAGGRGLGTQYF. CDR3 bases: TGCGCCAGCAGCCAAGCTGGTGGGAGGGGCTTGGGTACGCAGTATTTT.

This clonotype was observed at least ten times. The junction differs from germline at one of its ends, possibly a read error. The chain joins TRBV11-2 to TRBJ2-5; 7 positions agree with TRBD2. This CDR3 spans 14 amino acids. The germline V gene encodes CDR1 SGHAT and CDR2 FQNNGV. The CDR3: CASSIEAGTETQYF. The CDR3 coding sequence is TGTGCCAGCAGCATAGAAGCGGGAACGGAGACCCAGTACTTC.

This clonotype was recorded at least ten times. The chain carries TRBV6-1 and TRBJ2-1, with D possibly being TRBD1 or TRBD2 (5 bases each). Germline V CDR1 and CDR2: MNHNS, SASEGT. CDR3 size: 14 residues. V was trimmed by 6 bases and J by 6 bases, leaving 15 bases between them. The CDR3: CASSEVGDFNEQFF. DNA of the CDR3: TGTGCCAGCAGCGAGGTGGGGGATTTCAATGAGCAGTTCTTC.

In its sample, this clonotype was seen many times. CDR3 loop: CASSPRGSGRAGELFF. The CDR3 DNA sequence: TGTGCCAGCAGCCCTCGAGGTAGCGGGAGGGCCGGGGAGCTGTTTTTT. The chain employs TRBV7-3 and TRBJ2-2; 11 nucleotides align to TRBD2. The length of the CDR3 is 16 residues. Germline V CDR1 and CDR2: SGHTA, FQGTGA. V trimming: 5 bases; J trimming: 6 bases; junction bases outside the gene matches: 8.

This clonotype was counted a few times. The gene calls are TRBV7-2 and TRBJ2-7; 10 positions match TRBD2. CDR1 and CDR2 (germline): SGHTA, FQGNSA. The CDR3 runs 15 residues. The ends lost 2 bases at V and 2 bases at J; junction bases unmatched: 3. CDR3 residues: CASSLSGGVTYEQYF. As DNA, the CDR3 is TGTGCCAGCAGCTTAAGCGGGGGGGTTACCTACGAGCAGTACTTC.

This clonotype was observed at least ten times. V is TRBV28 and J is TRBJ1-5; D is unresolved. CDR3 length: 12 residues. Trimming left V 2 bases short and J 5 bases short, with 4 bases between. Germline CDR1 MDHEN, CDR2 SYDVKM. DNA for the CDR3: TGTGCCAGCAGTTTACAGTATCAGCCCCAGCATTTT. This gives the protein CASSLQYQPQHF.

Ten or more counts support this clonotype. The chain joins TRBV10-2 to TRBJ2-1; D call uncertain. The CDR3 is made up of 13 amino acids. Germline assignment: CDR1 WSHSY and CDR2 SAAADI. V was trimmed by 10 bases and J by 4 bases, leaving 14 bases between them. The CDR3: CAIAGALYNEQFF. The DNA for the CDR3 is TGCGCCATCGCAGGAGCCCTTTACAATGAGCAGTTCTTC.

This clonotype was seen repeatedly, ten times or more. CDR3 amino acids: CASSLAGDYEAFF. For the CDR3, the DNA is TGTGCCAGCAGCTTAGCGGGGGACTATGAAGCTTTCTTT. The chain joins TRBV7-9 to TRBJ1-1; the D gene is possibly TRBD1 (5 bases). CDR3 length: 13 amino acids. Germline CDR1 and CDR2: SEHNR and FQNEAQ (reference sequence). Trimming left V 0 bases short and J 7 bases short, with 9 bases between.

This clonotype was recorded many times. The V and J genes are TRBV3-1 and TRBJ2-7, with D maybe TRBD2 (6 bases). Germline CDR1 and CDR2: LGHDT and YNNKEL (reference sequence). V gave up 5 bases and J gave up 5 bases, with 19 bases separating them. This CDR3 comprises 15 residues. This chain's CDR3 is CASSYQAGHVNEQYF. As DNA, the CDR3 is TGTGCCAGCAGCTACCAGGCGGGGCATGTCAACGAGCAGTACTTC.

A few counts support this clonotype. The chain recombines TRBV19 with TRBJ2-5; tentatively, D is TRBD1 (6 bases). Germline CDR1 reads LNHDA; CDR2 reads SQIVND (reference sequence). The CDR3 is 11 residues long. Deletions cut 8 bases from V and 5 bases from J, with 9 bases between. The CDR3 nucleotides read TGTGCCAGTCAGGGGAGCGAGACCCAGTACTTC. It is translated as CASQGSETQYF.

This clonotype was observed many times. The chain recombines TRBV10-3 with TRBJ2-4; 9 bases line up with TRBD1. Per germline, CDR1 ENHRY and CDR2 SYGVKD. The length of the CDR3 is 13 residues. Trimming removed 2 bases from V and 9 bases from J; junction bases left unmatched: 2. CDR3 DNA sequence: TGTGCCATCAGTGAGACAGGGGGCAGCATTCAGTACTTC. Translating gives CAISETGGSIQYF.

The chain has TRBV19 and TRBJ1-5; the D gene is possibly TRBD1 (5 bases). The CDR3 runs to 15 residues. Germline values: CDR1 LNHDA, CDR2 SQIVND (reference sequence). Deletions cut 7 bases from V and 4 bases from J, with 17 bases between. CDR3 in DNA: TGTGCCAGTAACGCTTGGGCAGGGTGGAATCAGCCCCAGCATTTT. Its translation: CASNAWAGWNQPQHF.

This clonotype has only a few counts. The chain combines TRBV9 with TRBJ2-1, with a possible D match to TRBD2 (6 bases). The germline CDR1 and CDR2 sequences are SGDLS and YYNGEE. CDR3 size: 17 residues. Trimming removed 0 bases at V and 3 bases at J, with 16 bases between. CDR3 sequence (DNA): TGTGCCAGCAGCGTAGCCTCCGACACTAGCCGCTACAATGAGCAGTTCTTC. It is translated as CASSVASDTSRYNEQFF.

This chain joins TRBV20-1 and TRBJ2-1, with D possibly matching TRBD2 (5 bases). This CDR3 is 12 amino acids long. CDR1 is DFQATT and CDR2 is SNEGSKA in the germline V gene (reference sequence). V was trimmed by 0 bases and J by 12 bases, leaving 12 bases between them. CDR3: CSARDWETLQFF. The CDR3, as DNA: TGCAGTGCTAGAGATTGGGAGACCCTGCAGTTCTTC.

This clonotype has ten or more counts. This chain joins TRBV5-1 and TRBJ1-1; the match to TRBD1 covers 7 bases. Germline values: CDR1 SGHRS, CDR2 YFSETQ. Trimming took 3 bases from V and 0 from J; bases not matched to a gene: 2. This CDR3 contains 14 residues. The CDR3 DNA follows: TGCGCCAGCAGCTGGGGACAGATGAACACTGAAGCTTTCTTT. Its protein is CASSWGQMNTEAFF.

This clonotype was recorded many times. The chain employs TRBV20-1 and TRBJ1-3; D is ambiguous. The CDR3 loop spans 13 amino acids. The germline V gene has CDR1 DFQATT and CDR2 SNEGSKA (reference sequence). Trimming pared 2 bases from V and 4 bases from J, leaving 9 bases between. Written as DNA, the CDR3 is TGCAGTGCTAGATCGCGAAGGGGAAACACCATATATTTT. This gives the protein CSARSRRGNTIYF.

This clonotype was observed at least ten times. The CDR3 nucleotides are TGCAGCGTTGAAAGGGAAGGGCTTTCTAACTATGGCTACACCTTC. It translates to CSVEREGLSNYGYTF. The chain recombines TRBV29-1 with TRBJ1-2; unclear D gene. The length of the CDR3 is 15 residues. Germline V gives CDR1 SQVTM, CDR2 ANQGSEA. Trimming stripped 2 bases from V and 0 bases from J, with 13 bases between.

This clonotype came up a few times. The genes are TRBV5-5 and TRBJ2-6, with D unresolved. This CDR3 has 18 residues. With 0 bases removed from V and 0 bases from J, the gap between germline ends came to 13 bases. Germline V gives CDR1 SGHKS, CDR2 YYEKEE (reference sequence). For the CDR3, the DNA is TGTGCCAGCAGCTTGGGCGCCAACACCCCCTCTGGGGCCAACGTCCTGACTTTC. Translating it yields CASSLGANTPSGANVLTF.

This clonotype has a count of ten or more. The chain uses TRBV7-9 and TRBJ1-2; TRBD1 is a possible D gene (6 bases). The germline V gene encodes CDR1 SEHNR and CDR2 FQNEAQ (reference sequence). V was cut by 5 bases and J by 3 bases, with 13 bases left in between. CDR3 size: 14 residues. The CDR3 DNA sequence: TGTGCCAGCAGCACGAGGGGGTTGGACTATGGCTACACCTTC. This codes for CASSTRGLDYGYTF.

This clonotype was recorded at least ten times. The chain links TRBV13 to TRBJ2-7, with 9 positions matching TRBD1. The CDR3 has 15 residues. Unmatched junction bases numbered 7, after V lost 5 bases and J lost 2 bases. In germline, CDR1 is PRHDT, CDR2 FYEKMQ (reference sequence). The CDR3 is CASSHGQGNTYEQYF. CDR3 DNA: TGTGCCAGCAGCCACGGACAGGGGAATACCTACGAGCAGTACTTC.